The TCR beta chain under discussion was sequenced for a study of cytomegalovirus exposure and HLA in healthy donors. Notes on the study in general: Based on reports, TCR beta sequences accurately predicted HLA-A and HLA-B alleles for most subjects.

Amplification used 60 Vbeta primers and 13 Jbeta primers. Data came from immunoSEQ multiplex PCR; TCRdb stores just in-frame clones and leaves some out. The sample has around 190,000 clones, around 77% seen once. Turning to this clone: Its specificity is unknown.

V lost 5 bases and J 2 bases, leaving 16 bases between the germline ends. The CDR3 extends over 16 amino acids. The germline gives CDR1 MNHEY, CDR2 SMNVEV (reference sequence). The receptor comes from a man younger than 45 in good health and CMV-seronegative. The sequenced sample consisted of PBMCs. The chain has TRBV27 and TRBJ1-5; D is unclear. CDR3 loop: CASSSGRVSGNQPQHF. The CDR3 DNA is TGTGCCAGCAGTAGCGGACGGGTTTCGGGCAATCAGCCCCAGCATTTT.